The entry below gives a single T cell receptor (beta chain) sequence along with its context. Its antigen is as yet unknown. Measured with immunoSEQ multiplex PCR; TCRdb has only the in-frame clones, and not every one. The table lists about 34,000 clones, approximately 77% of them singletons, with about 2.3% in the top ten. This entry is derived from a study of T cells in narcolepsy. The germline V gene encodes CDR1 MGHDK and CDR2 SYGVNS. The V gene lost 4 bases and the J gene lost 0 bases, with 7 bases spanning the gap. CDR3 length: 14 residues. General study results and limits: In some patient and control memory CD4+ samples, autoreactive clones were absent.

V usage is TRBV25-1 and J usage is TRBJ1-3; D uncertain. Material for sequencing was memory (CD45RA-) CD4+ T cells from blood. The receptor comes from a human donor in good health. The CDR3 sequence is CASSARNSGNTIYF. In DNA, the CDR3 is TGTGCCAGCAGTGCCAGGAACTCTGGAAACACCATATATTTT.